The rows below give T cell receptor beta chains drawn from one sample of a study of T-cell memory formation after mild COVID-19. TCRdb called the 5' RACE reads again in MiXCR, with one record for every CDR3 protein. The data show hundreds of thousands of distinct CDR3 sequences, 20% seen once. Sequencing input: PBMCs or a T cell subset sorted from them (not recorded which). These TCRs come from an adult woman who had mild COVID-19 (a few samples of this study predate the infection). Cell type and time point are not known. Each CDR3 is given with its conserved first and last residue. The D gene is left open where the match is weak. Rows give clone size only sometimes, using once, few, many, or a class for an expanded clone.

>.|TRBV24-1|.|TRBJ2-1
TGTGCCACCAGCCCCTCGTGGGCAACTCAGGACAATGAGCAGTTCTTC
CATSPSWATQDNEQFF
>TRBD2|TRBV20-1|.|TRBJ2-7
TGCAGTGCTAGAGAGGGCGGGGGGTACGAGCAGTACTTC
CSAREGGGYEQYF
>TRBD2|TRBV7-9|.|TRBJ2-5
TGTGCCAGCAGCTCGAGTACTAGCGGGAGGGCCTGGGAGACCCAGTACTTC
CASSSSTSGRAWETQYF
>.|TRBV6-5|.|TRBJ2-7
TGTGCCAGCAGCGACCGGCCCGGCTGGGAGCAGTACTTC
CASSDRPGWEQYF
>TRBD1|TRBV29-1|.|TRBJ1-5
TGCAGCGTTGGATCAGGGGGCAGGCAGCCCCAGCATTTT
CSVGSGGRQPQHF
>.|TRBV19|.|TRBJ1-2
TGTGCCACCTCGTGGGGGGAAGATAACTATGGCTACACCTTC
CATSWGEDNYGYTF
>TRBD2|TRBV9|few|TRBJ2-3
TGTGCCAGCAGCGTAGAGATTGGGACGGGAGGGCCGATAGATACGCAGTATTTT
CASSVEIGTGGPIDTQYF
>TRBD2|TRBV12-3/TRBV12-4|.|TRBJ2-1
TGTGCCAGCACTAGAAGCGGGAGGGCCGAGCAGTTCTTC
CASTRSGRAEQFF
>TRBD1|TRBV11-2|many|TRBJ2-1
TGTGCCAGCAGCTCCGGGACAGGGTCTTATGAGCAGTTCTTC
CASSSGTGSYEQFF
>TRBD1|TRBV5-1|.|TRBJ2-2
TGCGCCAGCAGCGGCGGACAGGGGGCCGGGGAGCTGTTTTTT
CASSGGQGAGELFF
>.|TRBV24-1|few|TRBJ2-5
TGTGCCACCAGTGATTTTAGCAGGAGGTCGGGGGAGACCCAGTACTTC
CATSDFSRRSGETQYF
>TRBD1|TRBV19|.|TRBJ1-5
TGTGCCAGTAGTTCGGAGGGGACAGGTATTAGCAATCAGCCCCAGCATTTT
CASSSEGTGISNQPQHF
>.|TRBV7-8|few|TRBJ1-6
TGTGCCAGCAGCTTACCCGGTGGACAGCTCAATAATTCACCCCTCCACTTT
CASSLPGGQLNNSPLHF
>.|TRBV9|.|TRBJ2-2
TGTGCCAGCCGATCGGAAACCACCGGGGAGCTGTTTTTT
CASRSETTGELFF
>.|TRBV7-3|once|TRBJ1-1
TGTGCCAGCAGCTTAGGGCAGGTAGGGTTGAACACTGAAGCTTTCTTT
CASSLGQVGLNTEAFF
>TRBD1|TRBV7-2|.|TRBJ2-5
TGTGCCAGCAGCTTGGGACAGGAGGGGGAGACCCAGTACTTC
CASSLGQEGETQYF
>TRBD2|TRBV7-2|.|TRBJ2-7
TGTGCCAGCAGCGTGACTAGCGCCGAGGACTACGAGCAGTACTTC
CASSVTSAEDYEQYF
>.|TRBV25-1|many|TRBJ2-3
TGTGCCAGCAGTGAATATGTGGGGAATACGCAGTATTTT
CASSEYVGNTQYF
>TRBD1|TRBV18|few|TRBJ2-7
TGTGCCAGCTCACCGGACAGGGGGCTCTACGAGCAGTACTTC
CASSPDRGLYEQYF
>TRBD2|TRBV6-2/TRBV6-3|few|TRBJ2-1
TGTGCCAGCAGGAGGACTAGCGGGCGAAATGAGCAGTTCTTC
CASRRTSGRNEQFF
>TRBD2|TRBV24-1|once|TRBJ2-1
TGTGCCACCAGTGAACCTTCCGGGACTAGCGGGACCACTGAGCAGTTCTTC
CATSEPSGTSGTTEQFF
>TRBD2|TRBV6-2/TRBV6-3|few|TRBJ2-5
TGTGCCAGCAGTTACTCTTGGGGGCAGACTAGCGGGACGGAGACCCAGTACTTC
CASSYSWGQTSGTETQYF
>.|TRBV20-1|.|TRBJ1-2
TGCGGAAGCCGCAGGGTCGGCGGTAGGGTATCTGCTAACTATGGCTACACCTTC
CGSRRVGGRVSANYGYTF
>.|TRBV9|.|TRBJ2-7
TGTGCCAGCAGCGTGGGGGGCGGGATTAGTTACGAGCAGTACTTC
CASSVGGGISYEQYF
>.|TRBV7-3|few|TRBJ2-2
TGTGCCAGCAGCTTTAACGGCGGCGGCACCGGGGAGCTGTTTTTT
CASSFNGGGTGELFF
>TRBD1|TRBV5-1|.|TRBJ1-2
TGCGCCAGCAGCAACCGGGACAGAGGAAACTATGGCTACACCTTC
CASSNRDRGNYGYTF
>.|TRBV12-3/TRBV12-4|few|TRBJ2-2
TGTGCCAGCAGTTTAAGGAGGAACACCGGGGAGCTGTTTTTT
CASSLRRNTGELFF
>.|TRBV20-1|.|TRBJ1-1
TGCAGGGGGGACTTAGGAAGCACTGAAGCTTTCTTT
CRGDLGSTEAFF
>TRBD1|TRBV7-6|few|TRBJ2-5
TGTGCCAGCAGCTTTGTGACAGGGACCCAAGAGACCCAGTACTTC
CASSFVTGTQETQYF
>TRBD2|TRBV4-2|.|TRBJ2-2
TGTGCCAGCAGCCAAGGCCCTAGCGGGGTCCGGGACACCGGGGAGCTGTTTTTT
CASSQGPSGVRDTGELFF
>.|TRBV13|few|TRBJ2-1
TGTGCCAGCAGCCCGGATTCAGGGACCGGCGAGCAGTTCTTC
CASSPDSGTGEQFF
>TRBD1|TRBV7-9|.|TRBJ2-1
TGTGCCAGCAGCTTATTAGGACAGGGGATCCACAATGAGCAGTTCTTC
CASSLLGQGIHNEQFF
>.|TRBV5-6|.|TRBJ1-1
TGTGCCAGCAGCTTGGGTCGGGCAGGGACGCACACTGAAGCTTTCTTT
CASSLGRAGTHTEAFF
>.|TRBV10-3|.|TRBJ2-1
TGTGCCATCAGGGACTATTTCAATGAGCAGTTCTTC
CAIRDYFNEQFF
>TRBD1|TRBV20-1|.|TRBJ2-7
TGCAGTGCTAGAGATCCACAGGGGGTATGGAACGAGCAGTACTTC
CSARDPQGVWNEQYF
>.|TRBV7-9|few|TRBJ2-5
TGTGCCAGCAGCCCCAGTCCCCTCCAGGCGGAGACCCAGTACTTC
CASSPSPLQAETQYF
>.|TRBV15|.|TRBJ1-4
TGTGCCACCAGCAGCACGGACACTGAAAAACTGTTTTTT
CATSSTDTEKLFF
>TRBD2|TRBV7-8|.|TRBJ2-3
TGTGCCAGCAGCTTAGTTACTAGCGGGGGAACAGATACGCAGTATTTT
CASSLVTSGGTDTQYF
>.|TRBV5-1|.|TRBJ1-2
TGCGCCAGCAGCTTGGATGATAGGGGAGATGGCTACACCTTC
CASSLDDRGDGYTF
>.|TRBV3-1|.|TRBJ1-1
TGTGCCAGCAGCCCAGACGCGGATCTCACTGAAGCTTTCTTT
CASSPDADLTEAFF
>.|TRBV13|.|TRBJ2-7
TGTGCCAGCAGCCCGAGGGCCGGCGCCTACGAGCAGTACTTC
CASSPRAGAYEQYF
>TRBD2|TRBV9|few|TRBJ2-7
TGTGCCAGCAGCCCGTTCGGGGGGTCCGAGCAGTACTTC
CASSPFGGSEQYF
>.|TRBV2|few|TRBJ1-1
TGTGCCAGCGAAGGAGGGCGAGAAGCTTTCTTT
CASEGGREAFF
>.|TRBV2|.|TRBJ1-5
TGTGCCAGCAGTGGTATCTCGGGGGTCCCCCAGCATTTT
CASSGISGVPQHF
>TRBD1|TRBV24-1|.|TRBJ2-3
TGTGCCACCAGGGGACAGGAATCGGATACGCAGTATTTT
CATRGQESDTQYF
>.|TRBV4-3|few|TRBJ2-1
TGCGCCAGCAGCCAAGATTGGCTAGCCTCCTACAATGAGCAGTTCTTC
CASSQDWLASYNEQFF